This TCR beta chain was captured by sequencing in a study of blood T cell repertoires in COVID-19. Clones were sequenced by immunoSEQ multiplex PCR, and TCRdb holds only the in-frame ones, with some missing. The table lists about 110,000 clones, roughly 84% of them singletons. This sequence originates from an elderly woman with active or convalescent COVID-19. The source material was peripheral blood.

CDR3 in amino acids: CASSPDRVWNQPQHF. The CDR3 coding sequence is TGTGCCAGCAGCCCCGACAGGGTGTGGAATCAGCCCCAGCATTTT. The V call is TRBV6-5, the J call TRBJ1-5; 7 nucleotides align to TRBD1. V lost 6 bases to trimming and J lost 4 bases; unmatched junction nucleotides: 9. The CDR3 loop spans 15 amino acids. Germline loops: CDR1 MNHEY, CDR2 SVGAGI.